This T cell receptor beta chain comes out of a study of shared clonotypes between healthy human individuals. In its sample, this clone was seen once. The CDR3 is 13 residues long. With 6 bases clipped from V and 2 bases from J, the junction kept 6 bases outside the gene matches. Germline CDR1 SQVTM, CDR2 ANQGSEA. Produced via immunoSEQ multiplex PCR; TCRdb's table is partial and in-frame only. The table records 450,000 to 550,000 clones, approximately 85% of them present only once. This receptor was obtained from a middle-aged woman in good health. Some clones in this sample may be carry-over from other donors' samples. The chain carries TRBV29-1 and TRBJ2-5; 7 nucleotides line up with TRBD1. Sequenced: PBMCs. CDR3 nucleotides: TGCAGCGTCAGACAACAGGGGCAAGAGACCCAGTACTTC. It specifies CSVRQQGQETQYF.